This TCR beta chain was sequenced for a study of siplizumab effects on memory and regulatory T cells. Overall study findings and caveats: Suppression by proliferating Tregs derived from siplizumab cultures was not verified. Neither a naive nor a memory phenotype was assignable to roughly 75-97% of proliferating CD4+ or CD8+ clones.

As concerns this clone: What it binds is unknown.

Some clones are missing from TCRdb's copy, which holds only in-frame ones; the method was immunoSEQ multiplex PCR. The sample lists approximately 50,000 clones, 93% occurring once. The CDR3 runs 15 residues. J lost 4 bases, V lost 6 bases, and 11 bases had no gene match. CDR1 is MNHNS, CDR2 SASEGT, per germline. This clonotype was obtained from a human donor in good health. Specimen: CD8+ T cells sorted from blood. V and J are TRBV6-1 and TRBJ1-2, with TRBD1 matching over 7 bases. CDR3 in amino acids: CASRGLNRDSYGYTF. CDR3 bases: TGTGCCAGCAGGGGACTGAACCGGGACAGCTATGGCTACACCTTC.